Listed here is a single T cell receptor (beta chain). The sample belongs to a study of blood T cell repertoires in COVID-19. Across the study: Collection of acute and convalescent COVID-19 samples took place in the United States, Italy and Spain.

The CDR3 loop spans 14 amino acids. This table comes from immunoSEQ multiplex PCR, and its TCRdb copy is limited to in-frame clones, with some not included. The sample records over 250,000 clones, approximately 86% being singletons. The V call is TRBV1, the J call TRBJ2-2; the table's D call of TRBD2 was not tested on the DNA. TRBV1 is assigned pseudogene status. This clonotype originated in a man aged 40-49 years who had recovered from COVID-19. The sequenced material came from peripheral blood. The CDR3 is CTSSLRLVTGELFF. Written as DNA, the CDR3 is TGCACCAGCAGCCTCCGACTAGTCACCGGGGAGCTGTTTTTT.